This T cell receptor (beta chain) was identified in a study of T cell repertoires in aging, cancer and after chemotherapy. Study in general: Over several months to years, re-sampled healthy donor repertoires clearly shared clones. About 9.1 million TCR reads were in the whole dataset.

Rearranged V-D-J TRB sequences were amplified with a mixed TRB-A/B primer pool. In TCRdb, the multiplex PCR reads were re-called with MiXCR into one record per CDR3 protein. The table lists under 10,000 distinct CDR3 sequences, approximately 30% of them singletons. Amplification of TCR beta used genomic DNA extracted from peripheral blood. Germline CDR1 is SQVTM and CDR2 is ANQGSEA. The CDR3 is 13 residues long. V was trimmed by 7 bases and J by 4 bases, leaving 14 bases between them. Relative to its sample, this clonotype is medium-sized. Specimen: blood. The V call is TRBV29-1, the J call TRBJ2-1; D might be TRBD1 or TRBD2, each matching 7 bases. The clonotype originates from a human donor in good health. CDR3 in DNA: TGCAGCGCCGGGGAGGGGGCTTACAATGAGCAGTTCTTC. Amino acids: CSAGEGAYNEQFF.